This record looks at one T cell receptor beta chain sequence and its context. This receptor's antigen is unknown. No much larger clonotype is one base removed from it; base qualities were not supplied. The entry originates in a study of cytomegalovirus exposure and HLA in healthy donors (dated by TCRdb to the late 2010s). Looking at the study overall: In an earlier analysis of 450 to 750 of the donors, roughly 300 Gb of sequence data and 90 million to 120 million unique TCR beta sequences from roughly 190 million T cells were reported. Roughly 310 gigabases of sequencing data and around 87 million unique TCR sequences were included in an early release covering about 700 HLA-typed donors. Of the approximately 400 genotyped donors, roughly 76% were placed in the genetic ancestry cluster associated with self-reported Caucasian donors. The study aimed to test whether signatures of past pathogen exposure could be identified by cataloging public T cell receptors. The study profiled the T cell repertoires of around 700 subjects by immunosequencing and related them to cytomegalovirus serostatus. A separate validation cohort of over a hundred different subjects was used in addition to the roughly 670-subject first cohort. High-throughput TCR immunosequencing, statistical association of individual TCRs with disease status, and machine learning were combined to predict cytomegalovirus infection status. To study patterns of TCR occurrence, a later analysis re-analyzed previously published TCR beta repertoires from several hundred donors and added high-resolution HLA genotyping. Rather than drawing on any new phenotypic data, the later analysis identified candidate immune exposures from TCR beta sequences and the way those sequences occurred across donors. To decide whether each TCR beta V gene segment behaved as functional or pseudogenic, an earlier analysis of some 600 of the donors relied on high-throughput TCR beta sequencing. Donor age, sex, ethnicity and CMV serostatus were collected together with the repertoire data. A later genetic analysis took genome-wide SNP genotypes for about 65% of the 666 donors and used that subset as a discovery cohort. All discovery cohort repertoires had been generated using a single sequencing platform. Both class I and class II loci were covered by HLA typing, at four-digit resolution. The number of typed donors differed by locus: 629-630 for A, B, C, DRB1 and DQB1; 522 for DQA1; 606 for DPA1; and roughly 450 for DPB1. Roughly 5 DR-DQ haplotypes were handled as single units for association and clustering, since linkage in the cohort was strong. Across some 400 genotyped donors of the cohort, an average of approximately 240,000 unique TCR beta nucleotide sequences per donor were sequenced, and roughly 18% of those sequences were non-productive.

Libraries were constructed by the immunoSEQ multiplex PCR assay. For the multiplex PCR, a mixture combining 60 forward primers for TCR Vbeta segments and 13 reverse primers for TCR Jbeta segments was used. A multiplex PCR assay on genomic DNA amplified the CDR3 region of rearranged TCR beta genes. The amplified TCR beta libraries were sequenced on the Illumina HiSeq System as 87-base-pair reads. Turning to the authors' computational methods: A later analysis tallied 80 million to 95 million unique TCR beta chains across the approximately 670 repertoires, and roughly 11 million of those chains were shared by two or more donors. Raw reads were error-corrected and collapsed into unique sequences by a nearest-neighbor algorithm in which closely related sequences were merged to remove PCR and sequencing errors. CDR3 sequences were aligned to IMGT reference sequences to assign V, D and J gene segments. Each retained sequence needed at least a six-nucleotide match to both a V gene segment and a J gene segment. Rearrangements were called productive when the CDR3 lacked stop codons and stayed in frame with V and J; all others were non-productive. Following IMGT convention, CDR3 was defined as the stretch from the second conserved V-encoded cysteine to the conserved J-encoded phenylalanine. In an earlier analysis of more than 550 of the donors, sequences lacking an unambiguous match to a single V gene segment were excluded. An earlier analysis of several hundred of the donors called V segments functional above 56.7% productive rearrangements and segregating when the between-donor standard deviation exceeded 5%. To diagnose cytomegalovirus status from the catalog of TCR beta chain sequences, a statistical classification framework was built. In a later analysis, TCR nucleotide sequences were compared against IMGT/GENE-DB human TR gene sequences so that V and J genes could be assigned. In a later analysis, CDR3 sequences and most-parsimonious VDJ recombination scenarios were assigned using the TCRdist pipeline. In a later analysis, each TCR beta chain was defined by its CDR3 amino acid sequence together with its V-gene family, and reads without a unique V-gene family were excluded. In a later analysis, fewer than 600 highly shared, low-generation-probability nucleotide sequences were removed to address suspected cross-contamination and a sequencing artifact. In a later analysis, a clonal expansion index was calculated for each public chain from normalized within-repertoire ranks of inferred template counts. A later analysis computed generation probabilities with a VDJ recombination model fitted to out-of-frame rearrangements, and checked the results against IGoR. A later analysis scored TCR-TCR, TCR-HLA and TCR-CMV co-occurrence with hypergeometric tests, applying a repertoire-size bias correction to TCR pairs. A later analysis estimated false discovery rates by permuting HLA or CMV assignments 20 times. A later analysis grouped co-occurring TCRs with DBSCAN, adding TCRdist sequence similarity when clustering within HLA-allele-positive subsets. Repertoires with fewer than 30,000 or more than 120,000 public chains were left out of co-occurrence clustering, as were five repertoires with anomalous nucleotide sharing. TCRdb mirrors the immuneACCESS table, restricted to in-frame sequences. Some clones are absent from its copies; in checked studies, under half trace to an unresolved V gene, and the reason for the others is unknown. That table furnishes V, J and clone size, whereas the DNA furnished D and trimming. This sample is represented by 100,000 to 150,000 clones; roughly four fifths of them were singletons. The ten biggest clones cover around 1.2% of the sample.

The cohort comprised around 700 healthy bone marrow donors. At the time of sampling, every cohort member was nominally healthy, though immune exposures that went unrecorded were likely present. The donor was CMV seronegative and belonged to the group of more than 300 seronegative cohort members. Each donor provided a peripheral blood sample, and peripheral blood mononuclear cells were used for TCR beta sequencing. Genomic DNA was extracted from the blood cell samples with the Qiagen DNeasy Blood Extraction Kit. Per the germline V gene, MDHEN is the CDR1 and SYDVKM is the CDR2. The CDR3 goes from the cysteine to the phenylalanine over 16 residues. The DNA shown is the 48-base CDR3, in frame from base 1. The junction shows trimming of 4 bases on V and 0 bases on J, and the gene matches do not reach 7 bases of it. The paper's findings and limits, for the study overall: Broadly in line with IMGT annotations, most TCR beta V segments showed up in productive rearrangements about 87% or about 30% of the time in an earlier analysis of 587 of the donors. Specific HLA alleles were associated with around 18,000 TCR beta sequences at a false discovery rate of 0.05 in a later analysis. Because counts were too low, roughly 18 rarely observed V segments, including chromosome 9 orphons, were left out of the earlier analysis of over 550 of the donors. The study listed approximately 150 TCR beta chains as associated with cytomegalovirus. The classifier was reported to diagnose cytomegalovirus status with high specificity and sensitivity in both the original and validation cohorts. Correlated functional status among segregating V segments might reflect linkage disequilibrium, but an unknown experimental factor could not be ruled out. Some IMGT-functional V segments, including TRBV6-2 and TRBV6-3, could not be distinguished by the 87-base-pair reads and were therefore excluded. According to the authors, the approach could potentially be generalized to other disease states and immunological phenotypes. The sequencing pipeline was judged likely to have produced a cluster of highly shared sequence variants as a technical artifact. In a later analysis, TCR association rates were found to vary across HLA loci, with the most associated TCRs seen for DRB1 alleles and the fewest for HLA-C alleles. The only immune exposure information available for the cohort was CMV serostatus. In vitro tests confirmed that a few of the cytomegalovirus-associated TCR beta chains recognize cytomegalovirus antigens. An association between a missense DCLRE1C variant and V-gene and J-gene trimming of TCR beta chains was found in a later genetic analysis and replicated in an independent cohort. In a later analysis, several top co-occurrence clusters were reported to appear linked to parvovirus B19, influenza, CMV and Epstein-Barr virus. A later analysis found that most CMV-associated TCR beta chains appeared HLA-restricted, with HLA associations seemingly driven largely by CMV exposure. While some public TCRs were present in many individuals, most TCR sequences turned up only very rarely across donors. A further reported finding was that TCR beta sequences accurately predicted the HLA-A and HLA-B alleles for most subjects in the first cohort. Sequencing depth was assumed to be roughly uniform across donors in the presence/absence analyses, though that assumption may not hold. Only TCR beta chains were sequenced in this cohort, and the absence of alpha or paired-chain data limited detectable features. A later genetic analysis reported fewer N-insertions in productive TCRs among donors in an Asian-associated ancestry cluster than the roughly 700-donor mean. Compared with equally common non-associated chains, HLA-associated TCR beta chains in a later analysis were more clonally expanded and had lower generation probabilities. Because HLA typing was unavailable for some donors at each locus, only the typed subset was used in association tests. Assigning TCR associations to individual alleles was difficult when HLA alleles, especially DR and DQ, strongly co-occurred.

The rearrangement joined TRBV28 to TRBJ2-3; a stretch of 7 junction bases matches TRBD1. The sample consisted of PBMCs. The TCR sequence derives from a girl aged 2-10 years in good health and CMV-seronegative. The bases are TGTGCCAGCAGTTATCCAGGACAGGCGAGCACAGATACGCAGTATTTT. Its protein product is CASSYPGQASTDTQYF. Beyond the CDR3, the reference TRBV28 and TRBJ2-3 genes provide the residues; the full variable domain reads: DVKVTQSSRYLVKRTGEKVFLECVQDMDHENMFWYRQDPGLGLRLIYFSYDVKMKEKGDIPEGYSVSREKKERFSLILESASTNQTSMYLCASSYPGQASTDTQYFGPGTRLTVL.